This T cell receptor (beta chain) was sequenced for a study of CXCR3-negative and CXCR3-positive naive CD8 T cells. General observations from the study: The study found that naive CXCR3-negative and CXCR3-positive cells shared TRBV-TRBJ usage, while memory cells differed.

From germline, CDR1 is SGDLS and CDR2 YYNGEE. The CDR3 is 15 residues long. A remark on this clonotype: The antigen is unknown.

cDNA libraries for TRB were generated by 5' RACE incorporating UMI labels. TCRdb re-analyzed the 5' RACE reads; it lists each CDR3 protein once, without DNA. The sample's table shows around 40,000 distinct CDR3 sequences. The specimen sequenced was memory CD8+ T cells from blood. This TCR derives from a human donor in good health. Some clones in this sample may be carry-over from other donors' samples. The V and J genes are TRBV9 and TRBJ1-2; the TCRdb call, TRBD1, lacks DNA for checking. The CDR3 sequence is CASSHGTDFPGGYTF. Based on the CDR3 plus reference TRBV9 and TRBJ1-2, the full variable domain is DSGVTQTPKHLITATGQRVTLRCSPRSGDLSVYWYQQSLDQGLQFLIQYYNGEERAKGNILERFSAQQFPDLHSELNLSSLELGDSALYFCASSHGTDFPGGYTFGSGTRLTVV.